Described below is a single T cell receptor (beta chain) sequence and its context. A much larger clone sits a single nucleotide away, making a read error possible. The source of the sample is a study of T cells after yellow fever vaccination. V was clipped by 3 bases and J by 10 bases; unmatched bases: 5. Germline V lookup: CDR1 DFQATT, CDR2 SNEGSKA (reference sequence). The CDR3 consists of 13 residues. UMIs were added to TCR cDNA along with a universal primer site when it was made by 5'RACE template switching. TCRdb analysed the 5' RACE reads with MiXCR anew, one entry per CDR3 protein. Of around 300,000 distinct CDR3 sequences listed, over 4% are singletons.

This clonotype was obtained from a man younger than 30 who received the YFV17D yellow fever vaccine. The chain has TRBV20-1 and TRBJ1-6; 8 bases are a match to TRBD1. The source was PBMCs, collected 5 days after the yellow fever booster vaccination. CDR3 sequence reads: CSARDRDVSPLHF. CDR3 bases: TGCAGTGCTAGGGACAGGGATGTATCACCCCTCCACTTT.